This T cell receptor (beta chain) is drawn from a study of neurological immune-mediated disorders (dated by TCRdb to between 2018 and 2021). Looking at the study overall: The study compared peripheral blood TCR-beta repertoires of HTLV-I-associated myelopathy (HAM/TSP) patients, multiple sclerosis patients and healthy controls using UMI-based sequencing. The 90 to 120 TCR-beta libraries covered PBMC samples along with longitudinal samples, technical triplicates, and paired sorted CD4+ and CD8+ T-cell subsets. The cohort was made up of about 66 subjects, consisting of about 14 HAM/TSP patients, some 34 multiple sclerosis patients and 20 healthy controls.

About this clonotype: Its antigen is unknown. The sample holds no much larger clone one base away, and base qualities are not on file.

Here is what the overall study found, with its caveats: Across subjects, expanded clones never shared an identical CDR3 amino acid sequence, which suggests that the TCR-beta repertoires in every group were private. TCR clonal expansion was highest in HAM/TSP patients and lowest in MS patients, with MS patients falling below even healthy controls.

For unsorted PBMC libraries, 2 million PBMCs were used after storage in RNAlater at -80 degrees C until RNA extraction. Peripheral blood underwent Ficoll-Hypaque density gradient centrifugation to isolate PBMCs, which were then cryopreserved in liquid nitrogen. cDNA was synthesized by template-switch 5'RACE using a primer carrying a 10-nucleotide random unique molecular identifier by which each TCR transcript was tagged. Every sequencing run yielded over 170 million TCR-beta sequences covering 15-18 subjects. The RNeasy kit was used to extract total RNA. The KAPA Real-time Library Amplification kit was used to amplify TCR-beta VDJ regions with primers for the TCR constant region and the 5'RACE anchor. A first PCR added sample indexes and Illumina adaptors, after which a second PCR increased the library yield. After Ampure bead purification, the roughly 650 bp TCR product was size-selected on a 2% E-gel SizeSelection system. Before pooling, library quality was assessed on a Bioanalyzer, concentration was determined with Qubit, and library quantification was performed with the Kapa Library Quantification kit. Libraries were sequenced paired-end 2 x 150 bp on an Illumina HiSeq 2500. To increase sequence diversity, about 24-32% phiX was spiked into each library pool. On the authors' methods: Quality-filtered reads were processed with the UMI-based MiGEC pipeline, and over 75% of raw TCR sequences were removed by the MiGEC pipeline during error correction. IMGT germline references were used for alignment of VDJ genes, and clonotypes were defined by a unique CDR3 amino acid sequence together with V-J genes. Clonal expansion, Shannon diversity and CDR3 relatedness were evaluated with VDJtools (CalcPairwiseDistances, ClusterSamples), while phylogenetic trees were built in CLCbio workbench. Using coefficient-of-variation modelling across technical triplicates, the study counted a clone as expanded if it had at least 8 unique UMIs. TCRdb reran the public reads through fastp at Q25 and MiXCR, keeping productive beta chains. Duplicate CDR3 protein sequences are folded into a single record with the most common DNA and genes. TCRdb's processing, not the authors', yielded these V and J calls. The sample table holds some 21,000 distinct CDR3 sequences, of which roughly 14% were seen once. Of the sample, roughly 14% is held by the ten largest clones.

Sample: PBMCs. The sequence was obtained from a female donor with HTLV-1-associated myelopathy (HAM/TSP).

The CDR3 sequence is CASSLGQGYGYTF. The DNA reads as follows: TGTGCCAGCAGTTTAGGACAGGGCTATGGCTACACCTTC. The chain joins TRBV12-3 or TRBV12-4 to TRBJ1-2; 7 junctional bases match TRBD1. Clipping removes 1 base from V and 4 bases from J, with 0 as the unmatched junction base count. The CDR3 holds 13 amino acids from the cysteine to the phenylalanine. Only the CDR3 DNA stays, 39 bases, in frame from base 1.